This T cell receptor (beta chain) was captured in a study of T cell responses to AZD1222 COVID-19 vaccine. Germline-derived CDR1 and CDR2 are MNHEY and SMNVEV (reference sequence). The V gene end was trimmed by 1 base and the J gene end by 6 bases; junction bases not matched to a gene: 6. The CDR3 length is 16 residues. The protocol was immunoSEQ multiplex PCR, while the TCRdb copy is restricted to in-frame clones and leaves out a portion. The sample contains some 75,000 clones, 88% of which appear only once. The source was peripheral blood, collected on day 0 of AZD1222 vaccination. The sequence came from an adult in good health. This chain uses TRBV27 with TRBJ2-1, with TRBD2 matching 10 bases. The CDR3 DNA reads TGTGCCAGCAGTTTATTTGTAGCGGGGGGTATCAATGAGCAGTTCTTC. Protein: CASSLFVAGGINEQFF.